This T cell receptor beta chain comes out of a study of T cells in Graves' hyperthyroidism and ophthalmopathy. Points from the study as a whole: Stable hyperthyroidism was told apart from ophthalmopathy by a model built on 13 V-J features.

This clonotype was counted ten times or more. Its antigen is not known. Trimming pared 7 bases from V and 0 bases from J, leaving 16 bases between. Germline V gene sequence: CDR1 MNHNS, CDR2 SASEGT. The CDR3 is 15 residues long. Ophthalmopathy patients had Clinical Activity Score at least 3, NOSPECS grade at least 4, duration under 3 months. The authors obtained PBMCs from 10 ml of fresh peripheral blood. Amplification of TCR beta CDR3 regions was performed using RNA transcripts as template. In the first-round RT-PCR of the TCR CDR3, the HTBI primer set was used. In TCRdb, the multiplex PCR reads were re-called with MiXCR into one record per CDR3 protein. The sample carries about 640,000 distinct CDR3 sequences, less than 25% recorded once.

Sequencing used blood. The chain combines TRBV6-1 with TRBJ2-7, with D perhaps matching TRBD2 (6 bases). This receptor was identified in a young man with Graves' ophthalmopathy. CDR3 sequence (DNA): TGTGCCAGCACTGCGAGCGGGTATTTCTCCTACGAGCAGTACTTC. Translated: CASTASGYFSYEQYF.